One and the same sample provided the 21 T cell receptor beta chains below, sequenced in a study of T cell repertoires in cytomegalovirus infection. TCRdb re-called the reads with MiXCR, one entry per CDR3 protein. This sample has a few hundred thousand distinct CDR3 sequences, with approximately 17% found just once. Sample: CD8+ T cells from PBMCs. All receptors come from a human donor in good health (CMV status not recorded). Some clones in this sample may be carry-over from other donors' samples.

This chain connects TRBV25-1 to TRBJ2-1; D not certain. The germline V gene has CDR1 MGHDK and CDR2 SYGVNS. The ends were cut back, 7 bases at V and 7 bases at J, with 14 bases in the middle. The CDR3 has 13 residues. In DNA, the CDR3 is TGTGCCAGCAATCCAGGTAGTGGAAATGAGCAGTTCTTC. Its protein is CASNPGSGNEQFF.

The chain employs TRBV6-2 or TRBV6-3 and TRBJ1-1; maybe TRBD1 (6 bases). V was pared by 10 bases and J by 1 base, with 19 bases between. Germline V gene sequence: CDR1 MNHEY, CDR2 SVGEGT. The CDR3 consists of 15 residues. CDR3 DNA sequence: TGTGCCACCACACATTACAGGGCCCCGAACACTGAAGCTTTCTTT. The encoded protein is CATTHYRAPNTEAFF.

The chain carries TRBV15 and TRBJ1-1; D gene uncertain. The CDR3 totals 11 residues. Germline V gene sequence: CDR1 LNHNV, CDR2 YYDKDF (reference sequence). The V end was cut by 7 bases, the J end by 8 bases, with 11 bases between. CDR3 sequence: CATNGMGEAFF. The CDR3 nucleotides read TGTGCCACCAATGGGATGGGGGAAGCTTTCTTT.

This clonotype came up many times. V is TRBV7-2 and J is TRBJ2-3; 11 positions match TRBD2. Germline CDR1 SGHTA, CDR2 FQGNSA. The CDR3 extends over 16 amino acids. V lost 4 bases to trimming and J lost 8 bases; unmatched junction nucleotides: 11. CDR3 nucleotides: TGTGCCAGCAGCTCTACGGCTAGCGGGGGGTTGGCTACGCAGTATTTT. As protein: CASSSTASGGLATQYF.

This clonotype was seen at least ten times. The V call is TRBV29-1, the J call TRBJ2-7; D not certain. The CDR3 is made up of 11 amino acids. CDR1 and CDR2 (germline): SQVTM, ANQGSEA. V gave up 1 base and J gave up 5 bases, with 6 bases separating them. CDR3 protein: CSVEGRDEQYF. The CDR3 DNA follows: TGCAGCGTTGAAGGTCGGGACGAGCAGTACTTC.

This clonotype was detected once. The chain has TRBV14 and TRBJ2-2, with D perhaps TRBD1 or TRBD2 (5 bases each). The V gene's germline CDR1 is SGHDN and CDR2 FVKESK. V was shortened by 0 bases and J by 5 bases, with 16 bases between the two germline ends. The CDR3 is made up of 17 amino acids. The CDR3 DNA sequence: TGTGCCAGCAGCCAAGATCGCCCGGGACGATTGACCGGGGAGCTGTTTTTT. Its protein is CASSQDRPGRLTGELFF.

In its sample, this clonotype was seen a few times. The chain couples TRBV29-1 to TRBJ2-7; D unresolved. V shed 4 bases and J shed 5 bases, with 12 bases lying between them. The CDR3 is made up of 12 amino acids. The germline CDR1 and CDR2 sequences are SQVTM and ANQGSEA. The CDR3 nucleotides read TGCAGCGTTGGGGTCGCAAATCACGAGCAGTACTTC. Translation gives CSVGVANHEQYF.

The sample holds a few counts of this clonotype. This chain connects TRBV12-3 or TRBV12-4 to TRBJ2-5; no firm D call. Trimming removed 6 bases from V and 4 bases from J, with 9 bases in between. The CDR3 spans 12 residues. The CDR3 DNA reads as TGTGCCAGCAGCCCCCCCGCAGAGACCCAGTACTTC. It is translated as CASSPPAETQYF.

This clonotype has ten or more counts. The chain carries TRBV6-1 and TRBJ1-5; 9 bases line up with TRBD1. Trimming at V came to 6 bases and at J to 1 base, leaving 4 bases not matched to a gene. Germline-derived CDR1 and CDR2 are MNHNS and SASEGT. The CDR3 totals 15 residues. CDR3 DNA sequence: TGTGCCAGCAGGGACAGGGGAAGCAGCAATCAGCCCCAGCATTTT. Translation gives CASRDRGSSNQPQHF.

This clonotype was counted at least ten times. This sequence joins TRBV4-1 and TRBJ2-3, with no clear D. Per the germline V gene, CDR1 is MGHRA and CDR2 is YSYEKL. Trimming left V 0 bases short and J 3 bases short, with 7 bases between. The CDR3 has 14 residues. For the CDR3, the DNA is TGCGCCAGCAGCCAAGAAACGAGAACAGATACGCAGTATTTT. This sequence encodes CASSQETRTDTQYF.

The genes are TRBV15 and TRBJ2-7; D gene ambiguous. The germline CDR1 and CDR2 sequences are LNHNV and YYDKDF (reference sequence). Trimming removed 5 bases at V and 4 bases at J, with 9 bases between. The CDR3 has 12 amino acids. In DNA form, the CDR3 reads TGTGCCACCAGCGGGTTTGGGTACGAGCAGTACTTC. As protein: CATSGFGYEQYF.

This clonotype was found a few times. V and J are TRBV12-3 or TRBV12-4 and TRBJ1-1, with D perhaps matching TRBD1 (6 bases). The ends were cut back, 0 bases at V and 9 bases at J, with 11 bases in the middle. This CDR3 comprises 13 residues. The CDR3 here is CASSLAQGWKAFF. The DNA for the CDR3 is TGTGCCAGCAGTTTAGCGCAGGGGTGGAAAGCTTTCTTT.

This clonotype was observed at least ten times. The chain uses TRBV12-3 or TRBV12-4 and TRBJ1-1; TRBD1 might be the D (5 bases). The CDR3 has 15 amino acids. Trimming shortened V by 7 bases and J by 1 base, and 16 bases separated the two germline ends. The chain's CDR3 is CASMSIDRQNTEAFF. The CDR3 DNA sequence: TGTGCCAGCATGTCCATAGACAGACAGAACACTGAAGCTTTCTTT.

The chain employs TRBV10-3 and TRBJ2-3, with D uncertain. V lost 3 bases and J 2 bases, leaving 9 bases between the germline ends. This CDR3 is 14 amino acids long. Per germline, CDR1 ENHRY and CDR2 SYGVKD. CDR3 sequence (DNA): TGTGCCATCAGTGAAGGTGGTTCCACAGATACGCAGTATTTT. It encodes CAISEGGSTDTQYF.

This clonotype was seen at least ten times. J is TRBJ2-1 and V is TRBV6-2 or TRBV6-3; 11 bases are a match to TRBD2. After removal of 4 bases from V and 3 bases from J, the junction contained 2 bases not matched to a gene. CDR1 is MNHEY and CDR2 is SVGEGT in the germline V gene. CDR3 length equals 15 residues. The DNA of the CDR3 is TGTGCCAGCAGTTCGGGACTAGCGGACTACAATGAGCAGTTCTTC. Amino acid sequence: CASSSGLADYNEQFF.

This chain links TRBV4-1 with TRBJ1-3; no firm D call. V dropped 0 bases and J dropped 6 bases, with 3 bases sitting between them. CDR3 length equals 12 residues. CDR1 and CDR2 from the germline V gene are MGHRA and YSYEKL. The chain's CDR3 is CASSQEANTIYF. The CDR3 nucleotides read TGCGCCAGCAGCCAAGAGGCAAACACCATATATTTT.

This clonotype was counted ten times or more. This rearrangement joins TRBV7-8 to TRBJ2-1, with TRBD1 as a possible D gene (5 bases). The CDR3 runs 14 residues. Germline lookup yields CDR1 SGHVS and CDR2 FQNEAQ. V lost 2 bases to trimming and J lost 2 bases, with 7 bases between them. In nucleotides, the CDR3 is TGTGCCAGCAGCTTATCGGACACCTACAATGAGCAGTTCTTC. This translates into CASSLSDTYNEQFF.

This clonotype was recorded a few times. V usage is TRBV7-2 and J usage is TRBJ2-5; 8 nucleotides align to TRBD1. Germline CDR1 and CDR2: SGHTA and FQGNSA. This CDR3 comprises 13 residues. V shed 4 bases and J 5 bases; nucleotides not matched to a gene: 3. The CDR3 is CASSSTGGETQYF. The DNA of the CDR3 is TGTGCCAGCAGCTCTACAGGGGGTGAGACCCAGTACTTC. Using reference TRBV7-2 and TRBJ2-5 for the parts outside the CDR3, the full variable domain is GAGVSQSPSNKVTEKGKDVELRCDPISGHTALYWYRQSLGQGLEFLIYFQGNSAPDKSGLPSDRFSAERTGGSVSTLTIQRTQQEDSAVYLCASSSTGGETQYFGPGTRLLVL.

The J gene is TRBJ2-2, the V gene TRBV7-9; possibly TRBD1 for D (5 bases). V lost 5 bases and J lost 0, with 13 bases in between. CDR3 size: 16 residues. CDR1 is SEHNR and CDR2 is FQNEAQ in the germline V gene (reference sequence). The CDR3 loop is CASSPRAGPNTGELFF. CDR3 DNA sequence: TGTGCCAGCAGCCCCAGGGCAGGCCCGAACACCGGGGAGCTGTTTTTT. Full variable domain (remainder filled in from reference TRBV7-9 and TRBJ2-2): DTGVSQNPRHKITKRGQNVTFRCDPISEHNRLYWYRQTLGQGPEFLTYFQNEAQLEKSRLLSDRFSAERPKGSFSTLEIQRTEQGDSAMYLCASSPRAGPNTGELFFGEGSRLTVL.

Concerning this clonotype: Since a much larger clone is just one base distant, this may be a read error. The J gene is TRBJ1-4, the V gene TRBV7-3; TRBD1 might be the D (6 bases). This CDR3 region has 14 residues. V lost 4 bases and J 11 bases, leaving 17 bases between the germline ends. CDR1 SGHTA and CDR2 FQGTGA come from the germline V gene. CDR3 DNA: TGTGCCAGCAGCTGGACTCGGTCAGGGGACAAACTGTTTTTT. Protein product: CASSWTRSGDKLFF.

The chain uses TRBV5-8 and TRBJ2-1; no clear D. Germline V gene lookup returns CDR1 SGHTS and CDR2 YDEGEE. The CDR3 sequence is 17 residues long. Trimming left V 0 bases short and J 3 bases short, with 16 bases between. CDR3 region: CASSLGLSVTYYNEQFF. CDR3 nucleotides: TGTGCCAGCAGCTTGGGATTATCAGTCACTTACTACAATGAGCAGTTCTTC.